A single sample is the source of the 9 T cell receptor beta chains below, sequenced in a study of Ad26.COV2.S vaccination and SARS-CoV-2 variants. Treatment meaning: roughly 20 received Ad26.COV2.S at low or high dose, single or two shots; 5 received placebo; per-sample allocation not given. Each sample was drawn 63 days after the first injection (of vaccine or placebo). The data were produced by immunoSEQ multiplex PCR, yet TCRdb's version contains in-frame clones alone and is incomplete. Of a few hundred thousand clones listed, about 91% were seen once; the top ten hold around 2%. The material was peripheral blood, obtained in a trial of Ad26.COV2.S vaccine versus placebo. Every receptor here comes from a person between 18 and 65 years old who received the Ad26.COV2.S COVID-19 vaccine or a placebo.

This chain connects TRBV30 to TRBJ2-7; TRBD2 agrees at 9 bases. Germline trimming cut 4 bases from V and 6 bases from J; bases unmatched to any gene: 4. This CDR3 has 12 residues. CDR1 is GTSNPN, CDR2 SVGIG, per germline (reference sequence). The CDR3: CAWMSGRTEQYF. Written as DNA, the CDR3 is TGTGCCTGGATGAGCGGGAGGACCGAGCAGTACTTC.

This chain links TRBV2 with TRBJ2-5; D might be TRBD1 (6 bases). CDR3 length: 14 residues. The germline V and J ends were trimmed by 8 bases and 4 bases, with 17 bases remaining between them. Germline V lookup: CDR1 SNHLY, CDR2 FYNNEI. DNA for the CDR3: TGTGCCAGCGCCTTGGGGGCGAGATCAGAGACCCAGTACTTC. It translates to CASALGARSETQYF.

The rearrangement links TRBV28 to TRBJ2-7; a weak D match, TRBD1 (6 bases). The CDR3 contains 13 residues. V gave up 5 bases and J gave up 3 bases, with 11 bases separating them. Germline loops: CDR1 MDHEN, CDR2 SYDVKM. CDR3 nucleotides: TGTGCCAGCAGTCCCCCGACAGGCTACGAGCAGTACTTC. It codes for CASSPPTGYEQYF.

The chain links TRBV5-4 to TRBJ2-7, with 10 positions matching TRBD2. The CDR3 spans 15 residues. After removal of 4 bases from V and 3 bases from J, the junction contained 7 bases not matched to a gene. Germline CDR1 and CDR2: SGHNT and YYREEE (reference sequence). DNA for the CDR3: TGTGCCAGCAGCCCAGCGGGACTAGCGAGCTACGAGCAGTACTTC. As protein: CASSPAGLASYEQYF.

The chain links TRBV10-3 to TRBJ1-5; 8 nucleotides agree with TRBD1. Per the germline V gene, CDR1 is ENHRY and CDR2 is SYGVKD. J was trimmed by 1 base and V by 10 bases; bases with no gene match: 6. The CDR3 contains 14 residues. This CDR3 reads CATRQGISNQPQHF. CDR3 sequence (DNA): TGTGCCACACGACAGGGGATCAGCAATCAGCCCCAGCATTTT.

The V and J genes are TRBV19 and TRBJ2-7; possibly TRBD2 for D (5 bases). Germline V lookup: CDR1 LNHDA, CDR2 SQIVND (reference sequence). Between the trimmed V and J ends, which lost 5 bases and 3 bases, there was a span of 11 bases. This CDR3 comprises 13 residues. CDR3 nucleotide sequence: TGTGCCAGTAGTTCCGGACTTGACTACGAGCAGTACTTC. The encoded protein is CASSSGLDYEQYF.

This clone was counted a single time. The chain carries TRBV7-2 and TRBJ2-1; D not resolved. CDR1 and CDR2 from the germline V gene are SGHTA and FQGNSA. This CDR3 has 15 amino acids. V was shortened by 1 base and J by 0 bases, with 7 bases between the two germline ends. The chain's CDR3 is CASSLEGSSYNEQFF. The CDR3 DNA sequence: TGTGCCAGCAGCTTAGAAGGAAGCTCCTACAATGAGCAGTTCTTC.

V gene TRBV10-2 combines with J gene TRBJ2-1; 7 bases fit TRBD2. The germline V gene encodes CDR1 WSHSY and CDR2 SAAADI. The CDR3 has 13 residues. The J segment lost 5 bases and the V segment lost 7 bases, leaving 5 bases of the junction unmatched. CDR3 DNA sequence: TGCGCCAGCAATCTAGCGGCTAACAATGAGCAGTTCTTC. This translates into CASNLAANNEQFF.

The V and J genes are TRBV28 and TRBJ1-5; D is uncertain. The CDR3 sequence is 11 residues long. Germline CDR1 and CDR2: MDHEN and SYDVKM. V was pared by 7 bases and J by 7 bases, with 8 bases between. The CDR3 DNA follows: TGTGCCAGCATGTCTAGGCAGCCCCAGCATTTT. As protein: CASMSRQPQHF.